This T cell receptor (beta chain) was captured in a study of regulatory dendritic cells for organ transplantation. Study-wide points: Resting memory CD8+ T cells held the most alloreactive clonotypes. Memory T cells were less diverse than naive, with memory CD8+ most oligoclonal. Regulatory dendritic cells appeared to expand memory CD8+ clones less than mature ones.

CDR3 size: 13 residues. CDR1 SGHAT and CDR2 FQNNGV come from the germline V gene. The V end was cut by 2 bases, the J end by 5 bases, with 7 bases between. Sorted subsets were CFSE-labeled and cultured around five days with allogeneic dendritic cells. Naive CD45RA+ and memory CD45RO+ CD4+ or CD8+ T cells were FACS-sorted. Sequencing used immunoSEQ multiplex PCR; TCRdb keeps in-frame clones, though not all of them. The table records approximately 4,300 clones, about 62% of them present only once. In the case of this clone: No antigen is known for it.

The sequencing input was memory CD8+ T cells from blood cultured with regulatory dendritic cells. This sample's subset: CD45RO+ memory T cells. This sequence was found in a human donor in good health. V gene TRBV11-2 combines with J gene TRBJ2-1; D remains unclear. The CDR3 reads CASSLKPNNEQFF. The DNA for the CDR3 is TGTGCCAGCAGCTTAAAGCCCAACAATGAGCAGTTCTTC.